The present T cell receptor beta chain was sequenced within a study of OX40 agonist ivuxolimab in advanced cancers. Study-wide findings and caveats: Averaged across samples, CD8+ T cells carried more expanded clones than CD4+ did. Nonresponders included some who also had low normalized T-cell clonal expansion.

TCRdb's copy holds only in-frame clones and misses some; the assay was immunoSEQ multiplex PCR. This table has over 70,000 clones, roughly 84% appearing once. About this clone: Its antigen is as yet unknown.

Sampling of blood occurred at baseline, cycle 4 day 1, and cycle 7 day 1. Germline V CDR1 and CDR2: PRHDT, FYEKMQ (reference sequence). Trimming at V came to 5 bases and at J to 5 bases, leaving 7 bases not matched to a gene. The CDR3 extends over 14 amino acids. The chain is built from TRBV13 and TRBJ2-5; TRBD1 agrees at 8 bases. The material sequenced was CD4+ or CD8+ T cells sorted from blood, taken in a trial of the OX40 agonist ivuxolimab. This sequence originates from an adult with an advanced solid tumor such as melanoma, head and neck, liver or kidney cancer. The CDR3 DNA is TGTGCCAGCAGCGGATCCAGGGGGCCGGAGACCCAGTACTTC. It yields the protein CASSGSRGPETQYF.